The next 8 T cell receptor beta chains were all read from a single sample in a study of T cell responses to AZD1222 COVID-19 vaccine. Assay used: immunoSEQ multiplex PCR; TCRdb lists only in-frame clones, some missing. Among about 190,000 clones, 75% to 90% were seen once, and the ten largest hold around 6.9%. This material consisted of peripheral blood, taken on day 0 of AZD1222 vaccination. The receptors stem from an adult in good health.

V usage is TRBV20-1 and J usage is TRBJ2-5; D not resolved. Trimming took 3 bases from V and 5 from J, leaving 19 bases between them. The germline gives CDR1 DFQATT, CDR2 SNEGSKA (reference sequence). The CDR3 has 15 amino acids. CDR3 bases: TGCAGTGCTAGTCGGCAGGACGGAATCGTCGAGACCCAGTACTTC. This encodes CSASRQDGIVETQYF.

This chain connects TRBV7-2 to TRBJ1-6, with 7 bases aligning to TRBD1. The CDR3 length is 13 residues. The V gene end was trimmed by 5 bases and the J gene end by 11 bases; junction bases not matched to a gene: 6. CDR1 and CDR2 from the germline V gene are SGHTA and FQGNSA. CDR3 bases: TGTGCCAGCAGCCTAGAACAGGGGACACCCCTCCACTTT. Encoded protein: CASSLEQGTPLHF.

This clone occurred once. The chain has TRBV19 and TRBJ1-1; no clear D gene. This CDR3 has 13 residues. Germline V gives CDR1 LNHDA, CDR2 SQIVND (reference sequence). V lost 2 bases and J lost 4, with 8 bases in between. The CDR3 sequence is CASSITGPTEAFF. The DNA of the CDR3 is TGTGCCAGTAGTATAACTGGGCCCACTGAAGCTTTCTTT.

The gene calls are TRBV11-2 and TRBJ1-2; TRBD1 matches 7 bases. Per the germline V gene, CDR1 is SGHAT and CDR2 is FQNNGV. There are 14 residues in the CDR3. Trimming cost V 0 bases and J 7 bases; bases outside gene matches: 5. DNA of the CDR3: TGTGCCAGCAGCTTAGATCAGACAGGGACTGGCTACACCTTC. This encodes CASSLDQTGTGYTF.

The V gene is TRBV19, the J gene TRBJ1-1; D is ambiguous. The CDR3 is 12 residues long. Per germline, CDR1 LNHDA and CDR2 SQIVND (reference sequence). Trimming removed 7 bases at V and 1 base at J, with 7 bases between. CDR3 DNA: TGTGCCAGTAATTCTCGGAACACTGAAGCTTTCTTT. Translated, it gives CASNSRNTEAFF.

The rearrangement joins TRBV12-5 to TRBJ2-3; D may match TRBD1 or TRBD2 (6 bases each). The CDR3 extends over 19 amino acids. Germline CDR1 and CDR2: LGHNT and FRNRAP. V lost 6 bases, J lost 3 bases, and 28 bases lay in between. The CDR3 reads CASGPGGGYEPRPTDTQYF. In nucleotides, the CDR3 is TGTGCTAGTGGACCAGGAGGGGGGTATGAACCAAGACCGACAGATACGCAGTATTTT.

In this sample, this clone turned up a few times. CDR3 coding DNA: TGTGCCAGCAGCTTACAGGGGCAGCAGTTCTTC. This translates into CASSLQGQQFF. This chain links TRBV7-3 with TRBJ2-1; TRBD1 might be the D (6 bases). This CDR3 has 11 amino acids. Germline V gene sequence: CDR1 SGHTA, CDR2 FQGTGA. V shed 2 bases and J shed 11 bases, with 7 bases lying between them.

The V and J genes are TRBV19 and TRBJ1-6; no reliable D call. The V and J ends lost 5 bases and 7 bases respectively, with 18 bases between them. This CDR3 spans 16 amino acids. Germline CDR1 reads LNHDA; CDR2 reads SQIVND (reference sequence). The CDR3 nucleotides are TGTGCCAGTAGTTTGGGAGGACTGCTCTTGAATTCACCCCTCCACTTT. It encodes CASSLGGLLLNSPLHF.